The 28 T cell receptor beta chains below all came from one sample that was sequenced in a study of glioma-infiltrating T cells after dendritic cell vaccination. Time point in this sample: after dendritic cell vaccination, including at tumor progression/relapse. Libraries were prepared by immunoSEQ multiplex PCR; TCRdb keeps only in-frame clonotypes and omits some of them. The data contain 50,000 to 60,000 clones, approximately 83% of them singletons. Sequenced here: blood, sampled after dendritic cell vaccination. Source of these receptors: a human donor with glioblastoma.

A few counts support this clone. This CDR3 is CASSIGAFGTGELFF. DNA of the CDR3: TGTGCCAGTAGTATTGGGGCCTTTGGCACCGGGGAGCTGTTTTTT. The V call is TRBV19, the J call TRBJ2-2, with D maybe TRBD1 (5 bases). V lost 3 bases and J lost 4, with 12 bases in between. Germline V gives CDR1 LNHDA, CDR2 SQIVND (reference sequence). The CDR3 runs 15 residues.

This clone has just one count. For the CDR3, the DNA is TGTGCCAGCAGTGTATCAGGAGGCCGCCAGCCCCAGCATTTT. It is translated as CASSVSGGRQPQHF. The chain links TRBV6-1 to TRBJ1-5; D is undetermined. Trimming took off 4 bases at V and 7 bases at J, with 14 bases between the two ends. Germline V gives CDR1 MNHNS, CDR2 SASEGT. This CDR3 has 14 amino acids.

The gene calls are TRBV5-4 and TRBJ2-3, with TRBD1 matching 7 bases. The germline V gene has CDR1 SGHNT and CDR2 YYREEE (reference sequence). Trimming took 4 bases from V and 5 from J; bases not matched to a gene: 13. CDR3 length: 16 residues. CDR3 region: CASSLTGWVAGDTQYF. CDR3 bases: TGTGCCAGCAGCCTGACAGGGTGGGTGGCCGGAGATACGCAGTATTTT.

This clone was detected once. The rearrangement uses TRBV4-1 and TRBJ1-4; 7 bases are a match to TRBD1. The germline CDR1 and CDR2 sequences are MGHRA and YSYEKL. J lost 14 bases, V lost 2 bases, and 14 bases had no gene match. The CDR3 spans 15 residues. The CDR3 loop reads CASSQSQGPRVRLFF. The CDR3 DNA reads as TGCGCCAGCAGCCAATCACAGGGGCCCCGGGTTAGGCTGTTTTTT.

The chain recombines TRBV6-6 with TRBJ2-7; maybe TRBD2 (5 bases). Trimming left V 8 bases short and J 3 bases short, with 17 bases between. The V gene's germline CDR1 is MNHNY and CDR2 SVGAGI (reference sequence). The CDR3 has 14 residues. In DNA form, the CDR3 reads TGTGCCAGCCGGTGGCAACCGGGGTACTACGAGCAGTACTTC. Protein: CASRWQPGYYEQYF.

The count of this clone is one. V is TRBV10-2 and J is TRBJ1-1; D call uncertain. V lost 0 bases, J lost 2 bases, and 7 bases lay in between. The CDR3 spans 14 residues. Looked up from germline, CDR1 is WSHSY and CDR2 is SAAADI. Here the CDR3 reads CASSESLRNTEAFF. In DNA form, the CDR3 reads TGCGCCAGCAGTGAGTCCCTGCGAAACACTGAAGCTTTCTTT.

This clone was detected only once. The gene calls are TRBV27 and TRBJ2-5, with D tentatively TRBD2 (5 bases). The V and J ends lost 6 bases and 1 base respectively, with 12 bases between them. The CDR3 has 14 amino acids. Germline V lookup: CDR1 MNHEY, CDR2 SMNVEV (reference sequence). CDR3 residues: CASSRIGSQETQYF. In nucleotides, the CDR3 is TGTGCCAGCAGCCGCATAGGGAGCCAAGAGACCCAGTACTTC.

DNA of the CDR3: TGCGCCAGCAGCTTGGCCGAGTCTGAGGGCGAGCAGTACTTC. Amino acids: CASSLAESEGEQYF. The chain joins TRBV5-1 to TRBJ2-5, with D possibly matching TRBD2 (5 bases). The better agreement between TRBJ2-7 and the DNA end casts doubt on the J call. Germline assignment: CDR1 SGHRS and CDR2 YFSETQ. The CDR3 contains 14 residues.

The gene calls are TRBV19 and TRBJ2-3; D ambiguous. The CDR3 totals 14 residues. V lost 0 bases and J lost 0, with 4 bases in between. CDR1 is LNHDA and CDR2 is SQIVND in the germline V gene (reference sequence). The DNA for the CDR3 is TGTGCCAGTAGTATAGACTATAGCACAGATACGCAGTATTTT. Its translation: CASSIDYSTDTQYF.

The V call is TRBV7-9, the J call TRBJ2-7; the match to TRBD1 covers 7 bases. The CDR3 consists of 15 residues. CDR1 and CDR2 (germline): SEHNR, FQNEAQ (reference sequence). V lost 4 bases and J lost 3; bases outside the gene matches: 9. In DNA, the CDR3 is TGTGCCAGCAGCTCCCGGGACAGTCTACTCTACGAGCAGTACTTC. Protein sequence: CASSSRDSLLYEQYF.

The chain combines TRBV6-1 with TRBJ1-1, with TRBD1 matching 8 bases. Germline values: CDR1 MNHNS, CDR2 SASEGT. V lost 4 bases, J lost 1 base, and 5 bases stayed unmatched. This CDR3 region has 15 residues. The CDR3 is CASSARQGTNTEAFF. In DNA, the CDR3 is TGTGCCAGCAGTGCCAGACAGGGGACGAACACTGAAGCTTTCTTT.

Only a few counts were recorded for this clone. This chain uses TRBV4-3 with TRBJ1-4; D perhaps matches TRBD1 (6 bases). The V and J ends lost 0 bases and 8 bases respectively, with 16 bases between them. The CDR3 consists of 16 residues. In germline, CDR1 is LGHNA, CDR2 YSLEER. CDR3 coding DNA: TGCGCCAGCAGCCAAGATGCTGGACAGTCTTGGGAAAAACTGTTTTTT. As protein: CASSQDAGQSWEKLFF.

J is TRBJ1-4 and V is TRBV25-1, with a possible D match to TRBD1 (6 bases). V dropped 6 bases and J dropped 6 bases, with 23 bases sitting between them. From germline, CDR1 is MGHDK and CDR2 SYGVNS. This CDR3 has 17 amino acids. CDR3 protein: CASSQPGDLPRDEKLFF. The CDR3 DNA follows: TGTGCCAGCAGCCAGCCAGGGGATCTCCCTAGGGATGAAAAACTGTTTTTT.

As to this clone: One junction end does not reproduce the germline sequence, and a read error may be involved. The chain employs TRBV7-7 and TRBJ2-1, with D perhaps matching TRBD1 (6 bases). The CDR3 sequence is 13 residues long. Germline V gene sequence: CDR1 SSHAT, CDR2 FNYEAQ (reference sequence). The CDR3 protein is CASSFGTNNEQFF. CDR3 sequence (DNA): TGTGCTAGCAGCTTCGGGACAAACAATGAGCAGTTCTTC.

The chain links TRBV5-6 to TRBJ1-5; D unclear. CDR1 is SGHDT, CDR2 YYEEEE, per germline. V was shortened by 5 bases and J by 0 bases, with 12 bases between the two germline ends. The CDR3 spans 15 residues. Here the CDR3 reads CASSYSLSSNQPQHF. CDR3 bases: TGTGCCAGCAGTTATAGTCTGAGTAGCAATCAGCCCCAGCATTTT.

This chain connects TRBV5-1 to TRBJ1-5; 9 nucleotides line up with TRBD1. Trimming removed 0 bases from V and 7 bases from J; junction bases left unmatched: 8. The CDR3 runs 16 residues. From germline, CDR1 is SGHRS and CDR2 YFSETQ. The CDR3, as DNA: TGCGCCAGCAGCTTGGGGGGACAGGGAGCAGGACAGCCCCAGCATTTT. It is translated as CASSLGGQGAGQPQHF.

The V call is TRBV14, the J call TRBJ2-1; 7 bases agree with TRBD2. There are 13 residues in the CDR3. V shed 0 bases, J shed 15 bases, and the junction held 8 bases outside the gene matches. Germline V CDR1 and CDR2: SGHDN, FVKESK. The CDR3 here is CASSQDISGQAFF. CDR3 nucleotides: TGTGCCAGCAGCCAAGATATTAGCGGGCAGGCGTTCTTC. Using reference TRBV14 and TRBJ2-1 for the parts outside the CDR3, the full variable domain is EAGVTQFPSHSVIEKGQTVTLRCDPISGHDNLYWYRRVMGKEIKFLLHFVKESKQDESGMPNNRFLAERTGGTYSTLKVQPAELEDSGVYFCASSQDISGQAFFGPGTRLTVL.

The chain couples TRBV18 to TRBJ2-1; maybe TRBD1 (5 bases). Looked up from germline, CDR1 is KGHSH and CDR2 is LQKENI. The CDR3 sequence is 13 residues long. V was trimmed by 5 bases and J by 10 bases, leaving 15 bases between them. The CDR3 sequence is CASSGTRDGEQFF. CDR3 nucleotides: TGTGCCAGCTCAGGAACCAGGGATGGGGAGCAGTTCTTC.

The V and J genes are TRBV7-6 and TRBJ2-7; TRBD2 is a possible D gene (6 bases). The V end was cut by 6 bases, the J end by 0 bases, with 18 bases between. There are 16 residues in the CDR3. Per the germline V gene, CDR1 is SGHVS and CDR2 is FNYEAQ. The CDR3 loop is CASRGRAGLPSYEQYF. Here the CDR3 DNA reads TGTGCCAGCAGAGGCAGGGCGGGGCTCCCCTCCTACGAGCAGTACTTC.

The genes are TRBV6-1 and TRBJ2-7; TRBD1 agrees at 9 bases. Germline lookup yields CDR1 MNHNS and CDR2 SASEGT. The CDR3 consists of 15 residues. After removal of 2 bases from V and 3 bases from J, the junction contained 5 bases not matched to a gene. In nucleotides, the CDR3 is TGTGCCAGCAGTGAAACCGAGACAGGGGGCTACGAGCAGTACTTC. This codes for CASSETETGGYEQYF.

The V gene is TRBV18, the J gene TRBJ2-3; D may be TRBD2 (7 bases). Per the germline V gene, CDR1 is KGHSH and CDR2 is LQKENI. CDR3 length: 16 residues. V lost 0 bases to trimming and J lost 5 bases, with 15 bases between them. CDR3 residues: CASSPPRGAQGDTQYF. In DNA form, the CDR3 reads TGTGCCAGCTCACCACCCCGGGGGGCGCAGGGAGATACGCAGTATTTT.

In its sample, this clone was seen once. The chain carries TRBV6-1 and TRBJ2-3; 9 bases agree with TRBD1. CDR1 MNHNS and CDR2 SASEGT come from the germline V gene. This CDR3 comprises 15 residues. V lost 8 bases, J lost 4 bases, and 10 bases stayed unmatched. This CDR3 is CASLGGTGWADTQYF. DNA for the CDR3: TGTGCCAGCCTTGGGGGGACAGGGTGGGCAGATACGCAGTATTTT.

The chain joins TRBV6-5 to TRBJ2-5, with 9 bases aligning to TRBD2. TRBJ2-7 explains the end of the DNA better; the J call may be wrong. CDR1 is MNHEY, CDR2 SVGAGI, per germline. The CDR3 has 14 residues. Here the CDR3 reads CASSLSGGTYEQYF. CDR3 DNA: TGTGCCAGCAGCTTGAGCGGGGGGACTTACGAGCAGTACTTC.

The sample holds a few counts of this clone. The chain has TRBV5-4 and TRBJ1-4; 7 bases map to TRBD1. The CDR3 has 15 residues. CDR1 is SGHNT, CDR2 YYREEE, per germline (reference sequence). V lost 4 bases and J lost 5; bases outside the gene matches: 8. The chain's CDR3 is CASSRRQGENEKLFF. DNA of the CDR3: TGTGCCAGCAGCAGGCGACAGGGAGAGAATGAAAAACTGTTTTTT.

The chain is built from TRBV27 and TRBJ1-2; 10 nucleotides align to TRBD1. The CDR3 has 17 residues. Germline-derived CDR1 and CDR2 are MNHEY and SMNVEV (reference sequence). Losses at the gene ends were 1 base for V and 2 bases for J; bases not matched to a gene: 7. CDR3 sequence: CASSLFYEGQGNYGYTF. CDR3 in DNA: TGTGCCAGCAGTTTATTTTACGAGGGACAGGGGAACTATGGCTACACCTTC.

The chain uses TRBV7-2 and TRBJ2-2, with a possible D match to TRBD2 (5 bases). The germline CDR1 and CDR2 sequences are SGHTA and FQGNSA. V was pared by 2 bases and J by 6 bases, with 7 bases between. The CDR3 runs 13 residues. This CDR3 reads CASSLNGAGELFF. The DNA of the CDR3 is TGTGCCAGCAGCTTAAACGGGGCCGGGGAGCTGTTTTTT.

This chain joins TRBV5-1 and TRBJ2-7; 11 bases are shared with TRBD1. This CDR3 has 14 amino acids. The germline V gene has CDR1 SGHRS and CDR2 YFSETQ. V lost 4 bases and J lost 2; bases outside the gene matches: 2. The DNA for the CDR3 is TGCGCCAGCAGCGCGGGACAGGGGGCCTACGAGCAGTACTTC. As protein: CASSAGQGAYEQYF.

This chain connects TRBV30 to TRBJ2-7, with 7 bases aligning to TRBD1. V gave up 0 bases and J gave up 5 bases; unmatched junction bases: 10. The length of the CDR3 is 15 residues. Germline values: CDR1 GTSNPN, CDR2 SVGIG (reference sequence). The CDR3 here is CAWSVYDRDAHEQYF. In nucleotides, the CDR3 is TGTGCCTGGAGTGTTTACGACAGGGACGCACACGAGCAGTACTTC.